The 5 T cell receptor beta chains below were found in one sample sequenced in a study of T cell repertoires in cytomegalovirus infection. Antigen specificity for these receptors is unknown. TCRdb itself ran the reads through MiXCR, one entry per CDR3 protein. The sample contains around 300,000 distinct CDR3 sequences, around 20% of which appear only once. The source material was cultured PBMCs, sampled from culture after CMV antigen stimulation. The receptor set was obtained from a human donor in good health (CMV status not recorded). Some clones in this sample may be carry-over from other donors' samples.

In nucleotides, the CDR3 is TGTGCCAGCAGGATAACTAGCGGGAGGGGCTACGAGCAGTACTTC. Amino acids: CASRITSGRGYEQYF. The rearrangement uses TRBV6-2 or TRBV6-3 and TRBJ2-7, with 13 bases that match TRBD2. Germline V gene sequence: CDR1 MNHEY, CDR2 SVGEGT. The CDR3 contains 15 residues. With 6 bases clipped from V and 3 bases from J, the junction kept 5 bases outside the gene matches.

Turning to this clonotype: This sequence may be a read error, since a much larger clone differs from it by one base. V usage is TRBV6-5 and J usage is TRBJ2-6, with D perhaps matching TRBD1 (5 bases). The V gene lost 6 bases and the J gene lost 0 bases, with 9 bases spanning the gap. The CDR3 spans 15 residues. Germline CDR1 is MNHEY and CDR2 is SVGAGI. CDR3 residues: CASRTASSGANVLTF. The CDR3, as DNA: TGTGCCAGCAGGACAGCGAGCTCTGGGGCCAACGTCCTGACTTTC.

This clonotype was seen only a few times. The V and J genes are TRBV12-3 or TRBV12-4 and TRBJ2-3; 15 bases map to TRBD2. V shed 5 bases, J shed 3 bases, and the junction held 6 bases outside the gene matches. This CDR3 has 17 residues. As DNA, the CDR3 is TGTGCCAGCAGTCCTTGGACTAGCGGGAGGGTTACAGATACGCAGTATTTT. It codes for CASSPWTSGRVTDTQYF.

This clonotype was detected a few times. The chain couples TRBV9 to TRBJ1-5; D ambiguous. CDR3 length: 15 residues. The V gene lost 5 bases and the J gene lost 1 base, with 13 bases spanning the gap. Looked up from germline, CDR1 is SGDLS and CDR2 is YYNGEE. CDR3 bases: TGTGCCAGCAGTGGAGGGCTGGCCAGCAATCAGCCCCAGCATTTT. It is translated as CASSGGLASNQPQHF.

In its sample, this clonotype was seen a few times. The chain joins TRBV5-6 to TRBJ1-5; D remains ambiguous. V dropped 1 base and J dropped 2 bases, with 10 bases sitting between them. The CDR3 length is 15 residues. The germline V gene has CDR1 SGHDT and CDR2 YYEEEE. In DNA form, the CDR3 reads TGTGCCAGCAGCTTGAAGGGTTGGGGCAATCAGCCCCAGCATTTT. Its translation is CASSLKGWGNQPQHF.